The 9 T cell receptor beta chains listed next were all sequenced from one sample in a study of radiotherapy plus CTLA-4 blockade in lung cancer. Libraries were prepared by immunoSEQ multiplex PCR; TCRdb keeps only in-frame clonotypes and omits some of them. The table lists 45,000 to 55,000 clones, around four fifths of them singletons. Material: peripheral blood, obtained from a patient treated with radiotherapy plus ipilimumab. The origin of the receptors is a human donor with non-small cell lung cancer who had a partial response to radiotherapy plus ipilimumab.

The chain couples TRBV9 to TRBJ2-3; tentative D call: TRBD2 (6 bases). Trimming stripped 2 bases from V and 2 bases from J, with 9 bases between. The CDR3 runs 14 residues. Germline assignment: CDR1 SGDLS and CDR2 YYNGEE. Here the CDR3 DNA reads TGTGCCAGCAGCGTGTCGGGGGTCACAGATACGCAGTATTTT. Protein sequence: CASSVSGVTDTQYF.

The chain is built from TRBV19 and TRBJ2-5; TRBD2 matches 8 bases. The ends lost 3 bases at V and 6 bases at J; junction bases unmatched: 6. The CDR3 is made up of 14 amino acids. Germline V CDR1 and CDR2: LNHDA, SQIVND (reference sequence). CDR3 bases: TGTGCCAGTAGTATCGGGGGGGAGGGGAAGACCCAGTACTTC. This codes for CASSIGGEGKTQYF.

V is TRBV19 and J is TRBJ2-2; TRBD1 matches at 9 bases. The V segment lost 1 base and the J segment 7 bases; nucleotides outside the gene matches: 4. This CDR3 has 15 amino acids. CDR1 and CDR2 (germline): LNHDA, SQIVND (reference sequence). CDR3 sequence reads: CASSIARTGDGELFF. In nucleotides, the CDR3 is TGTGCCAGTAGTATAGCCAGGACAGGGGACGGGGAGCTGTTTTTT.

The chain links TRBV27 to TRBJ1-1; TRBD1 is a possible D gene (5 bases). Germline-derived CDR1 and CDR2 are MNHEY and SMNVEV (reference sequence). Deletions cut 3 bases from V and 3 bases from J, with 8 bases between. The length of the CDR3 is 13 residues. The CDR3: CASSFLGDTEAFF. CDR3 in DNA: TGTGCCAGCAGTTTTTTAGGGGACACTGAAGCTTTCTTT.

The chain joins TRBV27 to TRBJ1-6; D is unclear. The CDR3 is made up of 12 amino acids. V was cut by 6 bases and J by 6 bases, with 6 bases left in between. Germline V CDR1 and CDR2: MNHEY, SMNVEV (reference sequence). CDR3 residues: CASSGSNSPLHF. CDR3 DNA sequence: TGTGCCAGCAGCGGGTCTAATTCACCCCTCCACTTT.

This clone has just a few counts. The rearrangement links TRBV10-2 to TRBJ1-5; 7 positions agree with TRBD1. The germline CDR1 and CDR2 sequences are WSHSY and SAAADI. The CDR3 is 14 residues long. The J segment lost 4 bases and the V segment lost 4 bases, leaving 4 bases of the junction unmatched. The DNA of the CDR3 is TGCGCCAGCAGTGCGGGACAGCTTAATCAGCCCCAGCATTTT. This encodes CASSAGQLNQPQHF.

The rearrangement uses TRBV7-3 and TRBJ2-5, with 10 bases aligning to TRBD2. Trimming cost V 5 bases and J 1 base; bases outside gene matches: 4. Germline V lookup: CDR1 SGHTA, CDR2 FQGTGA. The CDR3 spans 15 residues. CDR3 in DNA: TGTGCCAGCAGCCGCGTAGCGGGGGGCCAAGAGACCCAGTACTTC. It translates to CASSRVAGGQETQYF.

This clone was observed a few times. The rearrangement uses TRBV5-1 and TRBJ1-1; no clear D. Germline lookup yields CDR1 SGHRS and CDR2 YFSETQ. V lost 4 bases to trimming and J lost 4 bases, with 14 bases between them. The length of the CDR3 is 14 residues. Written as DNA, the CDR3 is TGCGCCAGCAGCCTGGGCCACGGGAGCACTGAAGCTTTCTTT. Protein sequence: CASSLGHGSTEAFF.

V gene TRBV19 combines with J gene TRBJ1-1, with 11 bases that match TRBD1. Trimming removed 6 bases from V and 1 base from J; junction bases left unmatched: 7. Germline V gives CDR1 LNHDA, CDR2 SQIVND (reference sequence). The CDR3 sequence is 16 residues long. This CDR3 reads CASRHPGQGANTEAFF. The CDR3 DNA sequence: TGTGCCAGTAGACATCCAGGACAGGGGGCGAACACTGAAGCTTTCTTT.